These T cell receptor beta chains were read from a single sample in a study of blood T cells in healthy people across ages. From the 5' RACE reads, TCRdb called clonotypes with MiXCR, one entry per CDR3 protein. Altogether around 1,100,000 distinct CDR3 sequences are present, 30% to 40% being singletons, with the ten largest covering roughly 14%. Specimen: blood. The receptors come from a man younger than 35 in good health. Both conserved end residues are part of each CDR3. D genes are given only for firm matches. Only part of the rows carry a size: once, few, many, or a class if the clone is expanded.

v_gene	d_gene	j_gene	abundance	CDR3nt	CDR3aa
TRBV20-1	TRBD1	TRBJ1-1	-	TGCAGTGCCCCAGACAGGGTAACCGCTGAAGCTTTCTTT	CSAPDRVTAEAFF
TRBV12-3/TRBV12-4	TRBD2	TRBJ2-2	-	TGTGCCAGCAGTTTAGGGGGACTAGTGCGTACCGGGGAGCTGTTTTTT	CASSLGGLVRTGELFF
TRBV29-1	TRBD1	TRBJ1-1	few	TGCAGCGTTATAACAGGGGGAAGGGGCACTGAAGCTTTCTTT	CSVITGGRGTEAFF
TRBV20-1	-	TRBJ2-1	-	TGCAGTGCTAGGCTCCTGAGGGGGGGCTACAATGAGCAGTTCTTC	CSARLLRGGYNEQFF
TRBV7-9	-	TRBJ1-2	few	TGTGCCAGCAGCTTAGAAATGGGCCGGGACTACACCTTC	CASSLEMGRDYTF
TRBV20-1	-	TRBJ2-5	-	TGCAGTGCTAGAGATGCGAGGAGGTCCCAAGAGACCCAGTACTTC	CSARDARRSQETQYF
TRBV6-1	TRBD2	TRBJ2-5	few	TGTGCCAGCAGGGTGACTAGCGGGGATGTAGAGACCCAGTACTTC	CASRVTSGDVETQYF
TRBV21-1	-	TRBJ1-2	-	TGTGCCAGCAGCAAACGTCCTGAGGACAGGTACTCTAACTATGGCTACACCTTC	CASSKRPEDRYSNYGYTF
TRBV6-6	-	TRBJ1-5	-	TGTGCCAGCAGTTTAACACCTCATAGCAATCAGCCCCAGCATTTT	CASSLTPHSNQPQHF
TRBV20-1	TRBD1	TRBJ2-3	-	TGCAGTGCTGGAAGTTTTGAGGGACAGCGCACAGATACGCAGTATTTT	CSAGSFEGQRTDTQYF
TRBV2	-	TRBJ1-5	once	TGTGCCAGCAACCAGGACGGTGGCAATCAGCCCCAGCATTTT	CASNQDGGNQPQHF
TRBV29-1	-	TRBJ2-7	few	TGCAGCGGACAGGTTAATTACGAGCAGTACTTC	CSGQVNYEQYF
TRBV12-3/TRBV12-4	TRBD2	TRBJ2-3	once	TGTGCCAGCAGCTCTGGGACTAGCGGGAGTGCAGATGTGGAGTATTTT	CASSSGTSGSADVEYF
TRBV4-3	TRBD1	TRBJ1-5	-	TGCGCCAGCAGCCAGGAAACAGGGGGAGGTAAAGGGCCCCAGCATTTT	CASSQETGGGKGPQHF
TRBV7-9	-	TRBJ1-1	-	TGTGCCAGCAGCCCTATGGGGGCGAACACTGAAGCTTTCTTT	CASSPMGANTEAFF
TRBV6-1	TRBD1	TRBJ2-7	-	TGTGCCAGCAGTGAATGGACAGGGACCTCTACCTACGAGCAGTACTTC	CASSEWTGTSTYEQYF
TRBV10-3	-	TRBJ1-2	-	TGCGCCATCATTGAAGCCTCTAGTGGCTACACCTTC	CAIIEASSGYTF
TRBV20-1	-	TRBJ1-2	-	TGCACAGGACAGTCGAACTATGGCTACACCTTC	CTGQSNYGYTF
TRBV7-2	-	TRBJ1-3	-	TGTGCCGGCAGCTCCCGGTACGGAAACACCATATATTTT	CAGSSRYGNTIYF
TRBV20-1	TRBD1	TRBJ2-7	-	TGCAGTGCCTCGACAGGGCTAAGCTCCTACGAGCAGTACTTC	CSASTGLSSYEQYF
TRBV12-3/TRBV12-4	TRBD1	TRBJ2-5	-	TGTGCCATCTCTCAGGGGGCAGTTGAGACCCAGTACTTC	CAISQGAVETQYF
TRBV10-3	TRBD1	TRBJ1-2	-	TGTGCCATCAGTGAAGGACAGGGAGGCTACACCTTC	CAISEGQGGYTF
TRBV7-2	TRBD1	TRBJ2-5	-	TGTGCCAGCAGCTATGTCAGGGGGCCCTACAATGAGCAGTACTTC	CASSYVRGPYNEQYF
TRBV7-9	-	TRBJ2-7	few	TGTGCCAGCAGCTTAAATGCCCCTTCCGAGCAGTACTTC	CASSLNAPSEQYF
TRBV6-2/TRBV6-3	-	TRBJ2-7	once	TGTGCCAGCACCCTTGGACAGGGAGGGAATGAGCAGTACTTC	CASTLGQGGNEQYF
TRBV20-1	TRBD1	TRBJ1-5	few	TGCAGTGCTGACAACAGGGGGCAGAGCAATCAGCCCCAGCATTTT	CSADNRGQSNQPQHF
TRBV2	TRBD1	TRBJ1-2	-	TGTGCCAGCATCAAGGGACAGGCCGGCAACTATGGCTACACCTTC	CASIKGQAGNYGYTF
TRBV9	-	TRBJ1-2	many	TGTGCCAGCAGCGCTTCCAATATACGGGGGGCCTATGGCTACACCTTC	CASSASNIRGAYGYTF
TRBV28	-	TRBJ2-2	-	TGTGCCAGCAGTTTATTCCCTAGGCAGACGGGTCCCGGGGAGCTGTTTTTT	CASSLFPRQTGPGELFF
TRBV10-3	-	TRBJ1-5	-	TGTGCCATCAGACCAGGGCAGGAGCAGCCCCAGCATTTT	CAIRPGQEQPQHF
TRBV14	-	TRBJ2-1	-	TGTGCCAGCAGCCAAGAGGCTTCGGTCGGGTTTTACAATGAGCAGTTCTTC	CASSQEASVGFYNEQFF
TRBV9	-	TRBJ2-1	once	TGTGCCAGCAGCGTAGGGAACATAAACAATGAGCAGTTCTTC	CASSVGNINNEQFF
TRBV5-1	-	TRBJ2-5	-	TGCGCCACCTCAAGCGGTGGGCAGAACCAAGAGACCCAGTACTTC	CATSSGGQNQETQYF
TRBV12-3/TRBV12-4	-	TRBJ1-2	-	TGTGCCAGCAGTTTAGCGGGGTATGCTGACTATGGCTACACCTTC	CASSLAGYADYGYTF
TRBV28	TRBD1	TRBJ2-3	-	TGTGCCAGCAACGTTCGGACAGGGGAAGGCACAGATACGCAGTATTTT	CASNVRTGEGTDTQYF
TRBV12-3/TRBV12-4	-	TRBJ2-2	-	TGTGCCAGCAGTTTCTGGGGGGCCGGGGAGCTGTTTTTT	CASSFWGAGELFF
TRBV7-2	TRBD1	TRBJ1-3	-	TGTGCCAGCAGCTTAGCGACAGGGAGGCAATATTTT	CASSLATGRQYF
TRBV29-1	TRBD2	TRBJ2-1	-	TGCAGCGTTGTTGCGGAACAGGGGTGGACTAGCGGGGGGGATGTGCAGTTCTTC	CSVVAEQGWTSGGDVQFF
TRBV27	TRBD2	TRBJ2-1	-	TGTGCCAGCAGCGACGGGGGGGCCTACAATGAGCAGTTCTTC	CASSDGGAYNEQFF
TRBV11-1	TRBD1	TRBJ1-2	few	TGTGCCAGCAGCCTACAAATACGGACAGGGTCAGCTAACTATGGCTACACCTTC	CASSLQIRTGSANYGYTF
TRBV4-3	-	TRBJ2-2	-	TGCGCCAGCAGCCAAGTAGAGGGGGTTAACACCGGGGAGCTGTTTTTT	CASSQVEGVNTGELFF